A single sample gave rise to the 4 T cell receptor beta chains below, sequenced in a study of cytomegalovirus exposure and HLA in healthy donors. The PCR ran on 60 Vbeta and 13 Jbeta primers. Generated by immunoSEQ multiplex PCR, the TCRdb table keeps only in-frame clones and is missing some. The table records about 210,000 clones, roughly 87% of them present only once. The specimen sequenced was PBMCs. Source of these receptors: a man aged 35-49 years in good health and CMV-seropositive.

This clone showed up just a few times. This chain joins TRBV6-4 and TRBJ2-5, with 11 positions matching TRBD2. The CDR3 is 15 amino acids. The V gene's germline CDR1 is MRHNA and CDR2 SNTAGT. V lost 5 bases, J lost 1 base, and 3 bases stayed unmatched. CDR3 loop: CASSTSGSPQETQYF. In DNA, the CDR3 is TGTGCCAGCAGTACTAGCGGGAGCCCCCAAGAGACCCAGTACTTC.

The chain recombines TRBV6-5 with TRBJ2-1; TRBD1 aligns across 7 bases. V was clipped by 0 bases and J by 2 bases; unmatched bases: 4. CDR1 is MNHEY, CDR2 SVGAGI, per germline. The CDR3 runs to 16 residues. The CDR3 sequence is CASSYSAGGPYNEQFF. CDR3 nucleotides: TGTGCCAGCAGTTACTCGGCAGGGGGTCCCTACAATGAGCAGTTCTTC.

The chain links TRBV13 to TRBJ2-7; 9 nucleotides agree with TRBD1. The CDR3 has 18 residues. Trimming took 0 bases from V and 2 from J; bases not matched to a gene: 11. Germline values: CDR1 PRHDT, CDR2 FYEKMQ (reference sequence). CDR3 region: CASSLGLLGQGSTYEQYV. For the CDR3, the DNA is TGTGCCAGCAGCTTAGGCTTACTCGGACAGGGGTCCACCTACGAGCAGTACGTC.

The J gene is TRBJ1-1, the V gene TRBV29-1; D is perhaps TRBD1 (5 bases). This CDR3 is built from 13 residues. Germline V gene data show CDR1 as SQVTM and CDR2 as ANQGSEA. Trimming removed 6 bases at V and 10 bases at J, with 21 bases between. Written as DNA, the CDR3 is TGCAGCGTCGCCACAGGCCTTGGGGCTGGAGCTTTCTTT. Translation gives CSVATGLGAGAFF.